This T cell receptor (beta chain) comes out of a study of cytomegalovirus exposure and HLA in healthy donors. Study-wide findings and caveats: A later analysis linked a missense variant in DCLRE1C to the trimming of TCR beta V and J genes.

With V trimmed by 5 bases and J by 2 bases, 4 bases remained unmatched. CDR3 length equals 14 residues. The germline V gene encodes CDR1 SEHNR and CDR2 FQNEAQ (reference sequence). PCR amplification relied on 60 Vbeta primers (plus 13 Jbeta primers). The protocol was immunoSEQ multiplex PCR, while the TCRdb copy is restricted to in-frame clones and leaves out a portion. The sample consists of 160,000 or so clones, around 73% of them appearing once. This clone occurred once. Its antigen remains unidentified. The gene calls are TRBV7-9 and TRBJ2-3; TRBD2 aligns across 7 bases. The source material was PBMCs. This TCR derives from a male donor in good health and CMV-seronegative. The CDR3 DNA reads as TGTGCCAGCAGCCGGCGGGAGCTCACAGATACGCAGTATTTT. This translates into CASSRRELTDTQYF. Variable domain in full (rest from reference TRBV7-9 and TRBJ2-3): DTGVSQNPRHKITKRGQNVTFRCDPISEHNRLYWYRQTLGQGPEFLTYFQNEAQLEKSRLLSDRFSAERPKGSFSTLEIQRTEQGDSAMYLCASSRRELTDTQYFGPGTRLTVL.